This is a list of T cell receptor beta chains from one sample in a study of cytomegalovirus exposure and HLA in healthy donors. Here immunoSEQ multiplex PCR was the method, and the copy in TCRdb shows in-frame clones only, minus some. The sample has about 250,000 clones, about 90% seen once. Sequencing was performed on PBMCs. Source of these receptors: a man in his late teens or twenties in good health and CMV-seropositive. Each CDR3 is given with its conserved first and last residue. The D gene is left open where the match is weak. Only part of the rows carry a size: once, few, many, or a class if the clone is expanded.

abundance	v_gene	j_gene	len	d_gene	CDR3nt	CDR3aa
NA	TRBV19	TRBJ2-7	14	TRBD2	TGTGCCAGTAGCCTGGGACTAGGGCTCTACGAGCAGTACTTC	CASSLGLGLYEQYF
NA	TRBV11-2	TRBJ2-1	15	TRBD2	TGTGCCAGCAGCCCGACTAGCGGGAGTTTTCATGAGCAGTTCTTC	CASSPTSGSFHEQFF
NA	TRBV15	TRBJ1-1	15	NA	TGTGCCACCAGCACCCAGGGCTCCTCGAACACTGAAGCTTTCTTT	CATSTQGSSNTEAFF
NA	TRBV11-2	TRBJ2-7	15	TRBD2	TGTGCCAGCAGCCGGGGACTAGCGGGAGCATACGAGCAGTACTTC	CASSRGLAGAYEQYF
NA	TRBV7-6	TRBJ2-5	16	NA	TGTGCCAGCAGCTTAGGCGCGATCAGGGTTGGAGAGACCCAGTACTTC	CASSLGAIRVGETQYF
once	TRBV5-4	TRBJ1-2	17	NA	TGTGCCAGCAGCTTGAGTGGGGGGCGCGGAACCACATATGGCTACACCTTC	CASSLSGGRGTTYGYTF
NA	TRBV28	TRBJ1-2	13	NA	TGTGCCAGCAGTTCAGGCATCCGTAGAGGCTACACCTTC	CASSSGIRRGYTF
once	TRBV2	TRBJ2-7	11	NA	TGTGCCAGCAGTAACTCCTACGAGCAGTACTTC	CASSNSYEQYF
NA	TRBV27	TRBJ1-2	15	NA	TGTGCCAGCGGCAATTGGGGGCGAGCTAACTATGGCTACACCTTC	CASGNWGRANYGYTF
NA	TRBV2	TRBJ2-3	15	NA	TGTGCCAGCAGTCTAGCCCCGAAAAGCACAGATACGCAGTATTTT	CASSLAPKSTDTQYF
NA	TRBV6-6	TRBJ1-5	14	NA	TGTGCCAGCAGTTACAGACAGGCCAATCAGCCCCAGCATTTT	CASSYRQANQPQHF
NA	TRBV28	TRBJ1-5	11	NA	TGTGCCAGCAGTTTACATCAGCCCCAGCATTTT	CASSLHQPQHF
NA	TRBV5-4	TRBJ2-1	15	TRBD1	TGTGCCAGCAGCCGAGAGACAGGGGTGCGCAATGAGCAGTTCTTC	CASSRETGVRNEQFF
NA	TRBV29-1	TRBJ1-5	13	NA	TGCAGCGTTGGGTTCACTTCCAATCAGCCCCAGCATTTT	CSVGFTSNQPQHF
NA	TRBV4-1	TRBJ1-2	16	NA	TGCGCCAGCAGCCAAGTGGAGCCTGGGTTGGATTATGGCTACACCTTC	CASSQVEPGLDYGYTF
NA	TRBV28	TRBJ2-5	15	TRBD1	TGTGCCAGCAGTTTGGGGGACAGGGGGCGTGAGACCCAGTACTTC	CASSLGDRGRETQYF
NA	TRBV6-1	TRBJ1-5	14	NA	TGTGCCAGCAATTTATGGATCTCCAATCAGCCCCAGCATTTT	CASNLWISNQPQHF
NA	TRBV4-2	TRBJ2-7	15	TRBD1	TGTGCCAGCAGCCTGAAACGGGACAGCCCATACGAGCAGTACTTC	CASSLKRDSPYEQYF
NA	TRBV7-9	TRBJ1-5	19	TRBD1	TGTGCCAGCAGCTCTACCCGGACAGGGGGAGGTTATAGCAATCAGCCCCAGCATTTT	CASSSTRTGGGYSNQPQHF
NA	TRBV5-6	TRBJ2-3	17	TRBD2	TGTGCCAGCATCTTCCTTCCACTAGCGGGAGGGACAGATACGCAGTATTTT	CASIFLPLAGGTDTQYF
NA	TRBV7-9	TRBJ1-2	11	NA	TGTGCCAGCAGCTCAGGGTTTGGCTACACCTTC	CASSSGFGYTF
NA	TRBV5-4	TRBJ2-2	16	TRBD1	TGTGCCAGCAGCATAGGACAGGGGATAAACACCGGGGAGCTGTTTTTT	CASSIGQGINTGELFF
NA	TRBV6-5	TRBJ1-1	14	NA	TGTGCCACCGCACCCCCAGGGATAAACACTGAAGCTTTCTTT	CATAPPGINTEAFF
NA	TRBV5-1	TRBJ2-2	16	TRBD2	TGCGCCAGCAGCTTGGGGCGGGGGAGTGACACCGGGGAGCTGTTTTTT	CASSLGRGSDTGELFF
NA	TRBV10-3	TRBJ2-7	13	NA	TGTGCCATCAGAACGCTAGGAGGCTACGAGCAGTACTTC	CAIRTLGGYEQYF
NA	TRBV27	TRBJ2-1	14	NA	TGTGCCAGCTCCCCCGGGACTGAGCCCAATGAGCAGTTCTTC	CASSPGTEPNEQFF
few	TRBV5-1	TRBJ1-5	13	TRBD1	TGCGCCAGCAGCCGGGACAGCGGTCAGCCCCAGCATTTT	CASSRDSGQPQHF
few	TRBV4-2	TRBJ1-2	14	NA	TGTGCCAGCAGCCAAGAGGACAGACTCCGTGGCTACACCTTC	CASSQEDRLRGYTF
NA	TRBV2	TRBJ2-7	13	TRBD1	TGTGCCAGCAGTGAACAGGGGGCCTACGAGCAGTACTTC	CASSEQGAYEQYF
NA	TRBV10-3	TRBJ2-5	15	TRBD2	TGTGCCATTACCCGGGGACTAGCGGGAGGAGAGACCCAGTACTTC	CAITRGLAGGETQYF
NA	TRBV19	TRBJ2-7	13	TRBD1	TGTGCCAGTAGCGATGGACAGGGGAACGAGCAGTACTTC	CASSDGQGNEQYF
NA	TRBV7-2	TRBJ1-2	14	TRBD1	TGTGCCAGCAGCCGGACAGGGGGGTACTATGGCTACACCTTC	CASSRTGGYYGYTF
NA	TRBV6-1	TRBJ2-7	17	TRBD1	TGTGCCAGCAGTGGGCTAGGGGGACAGCGAAACTCCTACGAGCAGTACTTC	CASSGLGGQRNSYEQYF
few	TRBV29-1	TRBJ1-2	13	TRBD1	TGCAGCGTTGAACTACAGGGGGTTAATGGCTACACCTTC	CSVELQGVNGYTF
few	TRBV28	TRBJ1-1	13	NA	TGTGCCAGCAGTTTAGGGGTGAACACTGAAGCTTTCTTT	CASSLGVNTEAFF
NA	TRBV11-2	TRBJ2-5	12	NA	TGTGCCAGCAGCTTAGGGGCAGAGACCCAGTACTTC	CASSLGAETQYF
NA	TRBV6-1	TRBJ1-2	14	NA	TGTGCCAGCAGTCAAAAAAGGCCCAGCTATGGCTACACCTTC	CASSQKRPSYGYTF
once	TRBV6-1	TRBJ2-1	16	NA	TGTGCCAGCAGTGCACGAGACGGATCCTCCTACAATGAGCAGTTCTTC	CASSARDGSSYNEQFF
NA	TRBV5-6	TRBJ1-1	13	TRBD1	TGTGCCAGCAGCTTGGGGGAGGGGGCGAGAGCTTTCTTT	CASSLGEGARAFF